The 21 T cell receptor beta chains below come from one sample, sequenced in a study of blood T cell repertoires in COVID-19. TCRdb's table, derived via immunoSEQ multiplex PCR, lists solely in-frame clones and lacks some. The repertoire includes roughly 66,000 clones, about 91% of them detected once, and about an eighth sits in the top ten. The source material was peripheral blood. The receptor set was obtained from a human donor with active COVID-19. The donor label of this sample is uncertain.

This clone was seen once. The rearrangement uses TRBV7-3 and TRBJ2-2, with a tentative D call TRBD2 (6 bases). Looked up from germline, CDR1 is SGHTA and CDR2 is FQGTGA. There are 15 residues in the CDR3. Trimming stripped 8 bases from V and 2 bases from J, with 15 bases between. The DNA for the CDR3 is TGTGCCAGCGCCCCTCCGGGGACTAACACCGGGGAGCTGTTTTTT. Protein sequence: CASAPPGTNTGELFF.

CDR3 DNA sequence: TGCAGCGTTGCGGCGGGAGTTCCGGCCGAGCAGTACTTC. The encoded protein is CSVAAGVPAEQYF. This chain joins TRBV29-1 and TRBJ2-7; 7 nucleotides line up with TRBD2. This CDR3 comprises 13 residues. CDR1 and CDR2 (germline): SQVTM, ANQGSEA. V shed 4 bases and J 6 bases; nucleotides not matched to a gene: 9.

CDR3 sequence (DNA): TGTGCCAGCAGTTCTCGGGACAGTACCTACGAGCAGTACTTC. This translates into CASSSRDSTYEQYF. The V gene is TRBV6-5, the J gene TRBJ2-7; 7 bases agree with TRBD1. The CDR3 is 14 amino acids. The V gene's germline CDR1 is MNHEY and CDR2 SVGAGI. V shed 4 bases, J shed 2 bases, and the junction held 5 bases outside the gene matches.

The CDR3 DNA sequence: TGTGCCAGTAGTGACAGATTTAACACTGAAGCTTTCTTT. Translation: CASSDRFNTEAFF. The genes are TRBV19 and TRBJ1-1, with D tentatively TRBD1 (5 bases). Per the germline V gene, CDR1 is LNHDA and CDR2 is SQIVND (reference sequence). Trimming left V 5 bases short and J 2 bases short, with 9 bases between. The length of the CDR3 is 13 residues.

There are a few counts of this clone. The chain joins TRBV7-9 to TRBJ2-1; 10 nucleotides agree with TRBD2. Losses at the gene ends were 3 bases for V and 9 bases for J; bases not matched to a gene: 5. CDR3 length: 14 amino acids. Germline assignment: CDR1 SEHNR and CDR2 FQNEAQ (reference sequence). CDR3 DNA sequence: TGTGCCAGCAGCTTCCTAGCGGGAGATTCTGAGCAGTTCTTC. Translation: CASSFLAGDSEQFF.

The chain carries TRBV7-9 and TRBJ2-2; 7 bases align to TRBD2. The CDR3 has 15 residues. J gave up 3 bases and V 2 bases, and 3 bases lay outside the gene matches. The germline gives CDR1 SEHNR, CDR2 FQNEAQ (reference sequence). The CDR3 nucleotides read TGTGCCAGCAGCTTATATGGGGGGGACACCGGGGAGCTGTTTTTT. Protein: CASSLYGGDTGELFF.

The chain links TRBV19 to TRBJ2-7; TRBD2 matches 7 bases. The CDR3 loop spans 15 amino acids. Germline V gene lookup returns CDR1 LNHDA and CDR2 SQIVND (reference sequence). After removal of 3 bases from V and 1 base from J, the junction contained 6 bases not matched to a gene. As DNA, the CDR3 is TGTGCCAGTAGTATGGGCATGGGGGGGTCCTACGAGCAGTACTTC. Encoded protein: CASSMGMGGSYEQYF.

The chain carries TRBV27 and TRBJ2-2; 8 bases agree with TRBD1. Trimming at V came to 5 bases and at J to 1 base, leaving 0 bases not matched to a gene. The germline CDR1 and CDR2 sequences are MNHEY and SMNVEV (reference sequence). This CDR3 contains 14 residues. CDR3 DNA sequence: TGTGCCAGCAGTGGGACAGGGAACACCGGGGAGCTGTTTTTT. Protein sequence: CASSGTGNTGELFF.

The chain links TRBV5-1 to TRBJ2-5; weak D call: TRBD2 (6 bases). V was pared by 4 bases and J by 0 bases, with 13 bases between. The CDR3 runs 15 residues. Germline V CDR1 and CDR2: SGHRS, YFSETQ. CDR3 amino acids: CASSPGGGYQETQYF. Here the CDR3 DNA reads TGCGCCAGCAGCCCGGGTGGGGGGTACCAAGAGACCCAGTACTTC.

The rearrangement joins TRBV3-1 (or the pseudogene TRBV3-2) to TRBJ2-1, with D tentatively TRBD2 (5 bases). V lost 1 base and J 1 base, leaving 8 bases between the germline ends. In germline, CDR1 is LGHDT, CDR2 YNNKEL (reference sequence). The CDR3 loop spans 15 amino acids. Here the CDR3 reads CASSQGPGSYNEQFF. As DNA, the CDR3 is TGTGCCAGCAGCCAAGGTCCGGGATCCTACAATGAGCAGTTCTTC.

This clone came up once. V usage is TRBV10-3 and J usage is TRBJ2-5; D perhaps matches TRBD2 (5 bases). There are 15 residues in the CDR3. Germline V gene sequence: CDR1 ENHRY, CDR2 SYGVKD. V lost 0 bases to trimming and J lost 5 bases, with 13 bases between them. Here the CDR3 reads CAISESLASPETQYF. The CDR3 nucleotides read TGTGCCATCAGTGAGTCTCTAGCATCCCCGGAGACCCAGTACTTC.

The V gene is TRBV19, the J gene TRBJ1-3; the D gene is possibly TRBD1 (5 bases). Trimming left V 4 bases short and J 1 base short, with 5 bases between. Per the germline V gene, CDR1 is LNHDA and CDR2 is SQIVND (reference sequence). The CDR3 sequence is 13 residues long. The CDR3 sequence is CASSTGSGNTIYF. The CDR3 DNA reads TGTGCCAGTAGTACAGGGTCTGGAAACACCATATATTTT.

The chain carries TRBV19 and TRBJ2-5; D perhaps matches TRBD1 (7 bases). The germline CDR1 and CDR2 sequences are LNHDA and SQIVND (reference sequence). V was clipped by 5 bases and J by 5 bases, with 9 bases between them. There are 12 residues in the CDR3. The CDR3 protein is CASSPGGETQYF. CDR3 coding DNA: TGTGCCAGTAGTCCAGGGGGGGAGACCCAGTACTTC.

The gene calls are TRBV6-5 and TRBJ2-5; possible D gene TRBD1, 7 bases. CDR3 size: 15 residues. Germline V CDR1 and CDR2: MNHEY, SVGAGI. Trimming left V 6 bases short and J 3 bases short, with 17 bases between. The CDR3 DNA follows: TGTGCCAGCAGCTACGCGACAGGGAGGAAAGAGACCCAGTACTTC. This codes for CASSYATGRKETQYF.

The rearrangement links TRBV6-2 or TRBV6-3 to TRBJ2-7, with 8 nucleotides matching TRBD1. This CDR3 spans 15 amino acids. Germline lookup yields CDR1 MNHEY and CDR2 SVGEGT. Trimming at V came to 4 bases and at J to 3 bases, leaving 8 bases not matched to a gene. The CDR3: CASSSPRTGNYEQYF. Here the CDR3 DNA reads TGTGCCAGCAGTTCCCCCCGGACAGGGAACTACGAGCAGTACTTC.

This chain uses TRBV7-3 with TRBJ1-2, with D perhaps matching TRBD1 (5 bases). The V gene lost 6 bases and the J gene lost 8 bases, with 19 bases spanning the gap. This CDR3 comprises 14 residues. Germline assignment: CDR1 SGHTA and CDR2 FQGTGA. The CDR3, as DNA: TGTGCCAGCAGGCGGGGACCGGGGGTGGGGGGCTACACCTTC. Its translation: CASRRGPGVGGYTF.

This chain joins TRBV11-3 and TRBJ2-3; D not resolved. CDR3 size: 11 residues. Germline V gives CDR1 SGHNT, CDR2 YENEEA. V gave up 5 bases and J gave up 6 bases, with 6 bases separating them. The CDR3 bases are TGTGCCAGCAGCGTCGGGGATACGCAGTATTTT. Its translation is CASSVGDTQYF.

The CDR3 reads CASSQNRYEQYF. The CDR3 region has the DNA TGTGCCAGCAGTCAGAACCGCTACGAGCAGTACTTC. The chain carries TRBV2 and TRBJ2-7; D is ambiguous. Germline V gives CDR1 SNHLY, CDR2 FYNNEI. The CDR3 is 12 amino acids. V lost 5 bases, J lost 3 bases, and 8 bases lay in between.

The genes are TRBV6-5 and TRBJ2-1, with TRBD2 identical over 8 bases. Germline trimming cut 0 bases from V and 6 bases from J; bases unmatched to any gene: 7. This CDR3 has 16 residues. Germline lookup yields CDR1 MNHEY and CDR2 SVGAGI. CDR3 sequence (DNA): TGTGCCAGCAGTTACTCGGGAGCGGGAGTCGGCAATGAGCAGTTCTTC. Residues: CASSYSGAGVGNEQFF.

The chain employs TRBV11-2 and TRBJ2-7, with 8 positions matching TRBD1. The CDR3 loop spans 13 amino acids. V shed 5 bases and J 1 base; nucleotides not matched to a gene: 1. CDR1 SGHAT and CDR2 FQNNGV come from the germline V gene. CDR3 amino acids: CASSRDRSYEQYF. DNA for the CDR3: TGTGCCAGCAGCCGGGACAGGTCCTACGAGCAGTACTTC.

The chain carries TRBV6-5 and TRBJ1-1; unclear D gene. The CDR3 runs 16 residues. Germline CDR1 MNHEY, CDR2 SVGAGI. Trimming left V 0 bases short and J 3 bases short, with 14 bases between. The CDR3 loop reads CASSYSPGARDTEAFF. Here the CDR3 DNA reads TGTGCCAGCAGTTACTCCCCGGGAGCAAGGGACACTGAAGCTTTCTTT.